The rows below give T cell receptor beta chains drawn from one sample of a study of cytomegalovirus exposure and HLA in healthy donors. TCRdb's copy holds only in-frame clones and misses some; the assay was immunoSEQ multiplex PCR. The repertoire holds around 200,000 clones, roughly four fifths seen once, with 2.9% in the top ten. Sample: PBMCs. Receptor source: a male donor in good health and CMV-seronegative. CDR3s include the opening cysteine and the closing phenylalanine or tryptophan. Fields, in order: J gene, clone size, D gene, V gene, CDR3 DNA, CDR3 protein. D genes are given only for firm matches. Clone size is not always given. Where it is, it says once, few, many or a class for expanded clones.

TRBJ2-5 once NA TRBV6-5 TGTGCCAGCAGTTACTCGTACTACCAAGAGACCCAGTACTTC CASSYSYYQETQYF
TRBJ2-2 NA NA TRBV15 TGTGCCACCAGCAGAGGAGAGGCCGGGGAGCTGTTTTTT CATSRGEAGELFF
TRBJ2-1 NA TRBD2 TRBV6-1 TGTGCCAGCAGTGAAGCTTGGGCTAGCGGGGGGCGTGAGCAGTTCTTC CASSEAWASGGREQFF
TRBJ1-1 NA TRBD1 TRBV6-5 TGTGCCAGCAGTTACTCGGGGACAGGGAGGACTGAAGCTTTCTTT CASSYSGTGRTEAFF
TRBJ1-5 NA NA TRBV6-1 TGTGCCAGCAGTGAGGCGGATCAGCCCCAGCATTTT CASSEADQPQHF
TRBJ2-3 few NA TRBV7-7 TGTGCCAGCAGCGTGAGCGGCACAGATACGCAGTATTTT CASSVSGTDTQYF
TRBJ1-1 few TRBD1 TRBV19 TGTGCCAGTAGTTGGGACAGCTACACTGAAGCTTTCTTT CASSWDSYTEAFF
TRBJ2-7 NA TRBD2 TRBV7-2 TGTGCCAGCAGCTTAGGGAGGGCTAGCGGGATCTACGAGCAGTACTTC CASSLGRASGIYEQYF
TRBJ2-1 NA NA TRBV30 TGTGCCTGGAGCGGGAGCTCCTACAATGAGCAGTTCTTC CAWSGSSYNEQFF
TRBJ2-3 NA TRBD2 TRBV30 TGTGCCTGGAGTGCCACTAGCGCCACCACAGATACGCAGTATTTT CAWSATSATTDTQYF
TRBJ2-4 NA TRBD1 TRBV28 TGTGCCAGCGGCCAGGACAGGCTTCTAGCCAAAAACATTCAGTACTTC CASGQDRLLAKNIQYF
TRBJ2-4 once TRBD1 TRBV15 TGTGCCACCAGCAGAGGGCGGACAGGGGGCTCCATTCAGTACTTC CATSRGRTGGSIQYF
TRBJ1-2 NA NA TRBV2 TGTGCCAGCAGTGAAGAAGGACAGACCTATGGCTACACCTTC CASSEEGQTYGYTF
TRBJ1-1 few TRBD1 TRBV30 TGTGCCTGGACCTTGGACAGGGGTGGCACTGAAGCTTTCTTT CAWTLDRGGTEAFF
TRBJ1-2 NA NA TRBV7-3 TGTGCCAGCAGCTTACGGGGGGCGGAGGGCTACACCTTC CASSLRGAEGYTF
TRBJ1-2 NA NA TRBV29-1 TGCAGCGCCCGGACATATCAATTCAACTATGGCTACACCTTC CSARTYQFNYGYTF
TRBJ1-4 few TRBD1 TRBV7-9 TGTTCCAGCAGCGACAGGGGTGAACTGTTTTTT CSSSDRGELFF
TRBJ1-2 NA NA TRBV19 TGTGCCAGTAGTACCCCGGGTGGCTACACCTTC CASSTPGGYTF
TRBJ2-7 NA TRBD1 TRBV9 TGTGCCAGCAGCCTCGGACAGGGGCGGAGCGAGCAGTACTTC CASSLGQGRSEQYF
TRBJ2-7 few NA TRBV6-5 TGTGCCAGCAGTTACCATATCGGGGGTGCTTACGAGCAGTACTTC CASSYHIGGAYEQYF
TRBJ2-1 NA TRBD2 TRBV30 TGTGCCTGGAGTGTTCAAGGGACTAGCGGGAGGGATAGGTTCTTC CAWSVQGTSGRDRFF
TRBJ1-5 few NA TRBV30 TGTGCCTGGACTCGGTCGCCGAATCAGCCCCAGCATTTT CAWTRSPNQPQHF
TRBJ2-7 once NA TRBV4-2 TGTGCCAGCAGCCAAGATAGGAGCTCCGAGCAGTACTTC CASSQDRSSEQYF
TRBJ2-1 NA TRBD1 TRBV4-1 TGCGCCAGCTTGGACAGGGGTAACGGCAATGAGCAGTTCTTC CASLDRGNGNEQFF
TRBJ1-6 NA NA TRBV28 TGTGCCAGCAGTTTAGGTAGCTTTAATTCACCCCTCCACTTT CASSLGSFNSPLHF
TRBJ2-3 NA NA TRBV9 TGTGCCAGCAGCGTAGGTGGCGGGGAAATCACAGATACGCAGTATTTT CASSVGGGEITDTQYF
TRBJ1-2 NA NA TRBV30 TGTGCCTGGAGTGTACACAGGGCGAGCGGCTACACCTTC CAWSVHRASGYTF
TRBJ1-5 NA NA TRBV2 TGTGCCAGCAGTCAAATGACAGCTCACAATCAGCCCCAGCATTTT CASSQMTAHNQPQHF
TRBJ1-1 NA TRBD1 TRBV7-3 TGTGCCAGCAGCTGGACCGCGGCCGGGACAGGGTCGGAAGCTTTCTTT CASSWTAAGTGSEAFF
TRBJ2-3 NA NA TRBV19 TGTGCCAGTAGTCCAGGACTACCGGCAGATACGCAGTATTTT CASSPGLPADTQYF
TRBJ2-3 NA NA TRBV9 TGTGCCAGCAGTTCTTTTAGCACAGATACGCAGTATTTT CASSSFSTDTQYF
TRBJ2-3 NA TRBD2 TRBV11-1 TGTGCCAGCAGCCGGGGACTAGCGGGGGGAGATACGCAGTATTTT CASSRGLAGGDTQYF
TRBJ1-4 few NA TRBV5-4 TGTGCCAGCAGCGCCCAGGGTACTGAAAAACTGTTTTTT CASSAQGTEKLFF
TRBJ2-7 NA TRBD1 TRBV7-7 TGTGCCAGCAGCGCCGGGACAGGGGCCTACGAGCAGTACTTC CASSAGTGAYEQYF
TRBJ2-3 NA TRBD2 TRBV4-1 TGCGCCAGCAGCCAAGAGCCCGGACGAGCGGGAGCAGATACGCAGTATTTT CASSQEPGRAGADTQYF
TRBJ1-4 NA TRBD1 TRBV6-5 TGTGCCAGCACGGACAGGGGAGAAAAACTGTTTTTT CASTDRGEKLFF
TRBJ1-5 NA TRBD1 TRBV28 TGTGCCAGCAGCCCCGGGACAGGGAAATATAGCAATCAGCCCCAGCATTTT CASSPGTGKYSNQPQHF
TRBJ1-4 NA NA TRBV11-2 TGTGCCAGCAGCTTAAGGAGGCGCGGTGAAAAACTGTTTTTT CASSLRRRGEKLFF
TRBJ1-1 NA NA TRBV6-6 TGTGCCAGCAGTCATCCCCGGGTAGTGAGGACTGAAGCTTTCTTT CASSHPRVVRTEAFF
TRBJ2-3 NA TRBD2 TRBV4-2 TGTGCCAGCAGCCAAGATCAGGGACTAGCGGGAGTCACAGATACGCAGTATTTT CASSQDQGLAGVTDTQYF
TRBJ1-2 NA NA TRBV6-5 TGTGCCAGCAGTTACTCGGAGGACCCGAGCTATGGCTACACCTTC CASSYSEDPSYGYTF
TRBJ2-1 NA TRBD2 TRBV6-1 TGTGCCAGCAGTGCTTCGCGGGGGGGCTTTTATGAGCAGTTCTTC CASSASRGGFYEQFF
TRBJ2-5 few TRBD2 TRBV18 TGTGCCAGCTCACCGCGGGCCGGGCTAGCGGGGTACCAAGAGACCCAGTACTTC CASSPRAGLAGYQETQYF
TRBJ2-3 NA TRBD2 TRBV7-9 TGTGCCAGCAGCCCGACTAGCGGGATCGTAGATACGCAGTATTTT CASSPTSGIVDTQYF
TRBJ1-6 NA NA TRBV28 TGTGCCAGCAGCACCGGGACTTTTAATAATTCACCCCTCCACTTT CASSTGTFNNSPLHF
TRBJ1-6 NA TRBD1 TRBV6-5 TGTGCCAGCAGCTGGGACAGCTATAATTCACCCCTCCACTTT CASSWDSYNSPLHF
TRBJ1-1 once TRBD1 TRBV18 TGTGCCAGCTCCCTTGACAGGGCGGTCACTGAAGCTTTCTTT CASSLDRAVTEAFF
TRBJ2-7 NA TRBD1 TRBV5-1 TGCGCCAGCAGCTCCGGGACAGGGAAGGTTGAGCAGTACTTC CASSSGTGKVEQYF
TRBJ1-1 NA NA TRBV10-3 TGTGCCATCAGTGATTTCCAGGGGTACACTGAAGCTTTCTTT CAISDFQGYTEAFF
TRBJ2-5 NA TRBD2 TRBV5-4 TGTGCCAGCAGCTCCCCGGGGGAGGGGAGGCAGACCCAGTACTTC CASSSPGEGRQTQYF
TRBJ2-1 NA NA TRBV5-4 TGTGCCAGCAGCTTGGAAGGCGGGTGGAGCTCCTACAATGAGCAGTTCTTC CASSLEGGWSSYNEQFF
TRBJ2-7 NA NA TRBV28 TGTGCCAGTTACGGACAGGGAACGGCGGGGGAGTGGTACGAGCAGTACTTC CASYGQGTAGEWYEQYF